The rows below give T cell receptor beta chains drawn from one sample of a study of PD-L1 blockade in urothelial cancer. Here immunoSEQ multiplex PCR was the method, and the copy in TCRdb shows in-frame clones only, minus some. In the table there are 100,000 or so clones, about 90% of which are singletons. Specimen: PBMCs, collected around atezolizumab (anti-PD-L1) treatment. Receptors originate from a woman older than 75 with urothelial cancer. CDR3s include the opening cysteine and the closing phenylalanine or tryptophan. Fields, in order: D gene, J gene, V gene, clone size, CDR3 protein, CDR3 DNA. A D gene is named only where the DNA matches it firmly. Part of the rows lack a size; the others show once, few, many or a class for expanded clones.

D: TRBD1; J: TRBJ2-4; V: TRBV5-5; size: .; CDR3: CASSFPAGTGKNIQYF; DNA: TGTGCCAGCAGCTTCCCGGCGGGGACAGGGAAAAACATTCAGTACTTC
D: TRBD1; J: TRBJ1-5; V: TRBV9; size: .; CDR3: CASSVGAGGNQPQHF; DNA: TGTGCCAGCAGCGTAGGGGCAGGGGGAAATCAGCCCCAGCATTTT
D: .; J: TRBJ1-1; V: TRBV5-1; size: few; CDR3: CASSSQGGGTEAFF; DNA: TGCGCCAGCAGCTCCCAGGGAGGTGGAACTGAAGCTTTCTTT
D: .; J: TRBJ2-1; V: TRBV27; size: .; CDR3: CASSLSRAHEQFF; DNA: TGTGCCAGCAGTTTATCGAGGGCCCATGAGCAGTTCTTC
D: TRBD2; J: TRBJ2-5; V: TRBV9; size: .; CDR3: CASSVGGQETQYF; DNA: TGTGCCAGCAGCGTGGGGGGGCAAGAGACCCAGTACTTC
D: TRBD1; J: TRBJ2-3; V: TRBV6-5; size: .; CDR3: CASRGTGGNTQYF; DNA: TGTGCCAGCAGAGGGACAGGGGGGAATACGCAGTATTTT
D: .; J: TRBJ1-4; V: TRBV28; size: .; CDR3: CASRQGVEKLFF; DNA: TGTGCCAGCAGGCAGGGTGTCGAAAAACTGTTTTTT
D: TRBD2; J: TRBJ2-1; V: TRBV4-1; size: .; CDR3: CASSQGTKSGGLSSYNEQFF; DNA: TGCGCCAGCAGCCAAGGAACAAAAAGCGGGGGCCTCAGCTCCTACAATGAGCAGTTCTTC
D: TRBD1; J: TRBJ2-7; V: TRBV28; size: .; CDR3: CASRRQGNYEQYF; DNA: TGTGCCAGCAGAAGACAGGGAAACTACGAGCAGTACTTC
D: TRBD2; J: TRBJ2-1; V: TRBV18; size: .; CDR3: CASSPPRSSGRVDNEQFF; DNA: TGTGCCAGCTCACCACCGAGGTCTAGCGGGAGAGTCGACAATGAGCAGTTCTTC
D: TRBD2; J: TRBJ2-5; V: TRBV29-1; size: .; CDR3: CSVRLAGGPRSQETQYF; DNA: TGCAGCGTGCGTCTAGCGGGAGGGCCTAGGTCCCAAGAGACCCAGTACTTC
D: .; J: TRBJ1-1; V: TRBV4-2; size: .; CDR3: CASSQVQGREAEAFF; DNA: TGTGCCAGCAGCCAAGTTCAAGGGAGGGAAGCTGAAGCTTTCTTT
D: .; J: TRBJ2-1; V: TRBV7-3; size: .; CDR3: CASSSDSSSYNEQFF; DNA: TGTGCCAGCAGCTCGGACTCTAGCTCCTACAATGAGCAGTTCTTC
D: .; J: TRBJ2-7; V: TRBV6-6; size: .; CDR3: CASSTTGSPQDEQYF; DNA: TGTGCCAGCAGTACCACCGGGAGCCCCCAGGACGAGCAGTACTTC
D: TRBD1; J: TRBJ1-5; V: TRBV7-8; size: .; CDR3: CASRPGQGGNQPQHF; DNA: TGTGCCAGCAGACCAGGACAGGGTGGCAATCAGCCCCAGCATTTT
D: TRBD2; J: TRBJ2-1; V: TRBV7-2; size: few; CDR3: CASSPWTSRYNEQFF; DNA: TGTGCCAGCAGCCCCTGGACTAGCCGGTACAATGAGCAGTTCTTC
D: TRBD2; J: TRBJ2-7; V: TRBV2; size: .; CDR3: CASSEALRTSGRQGQYF; DNA: TGTGCCAGCAGTGAAGCGCTTCGGACTAGCGGGAGGCAGGGGCAGTACTTC
D: TRBD1; J: TRBJ1-2; V: TRBV6-4; size: .; CDR3: CASSDRAGGISNYGYTF; DNA: TGTGCCAGCAGTGACCGGGCAGGGGGCATATCAAACTATGGCTACACCTTC
D: TRBD2; J: TRBJ2-1; V: TRBV7-2; size: .; CDR3: CASSLTSGNYNEQFF; DNA: TGTGCCAGCAGCTTAACTAGCGGGAACTACAATGAGCAGTTCTTC
D: .; J: TRBJ1-1; V: TRBV7-2; size: .; CDR3: CASSLANDRNTEAFF; DNA: TGTGCCAGCAGCTTAGCGAACGACAGGAACACTGAAGCTTTCTTT
D: .; J: TRBJ2-1; V: TRBV4-2; size: few; CDR3: CASSQDRRDLKQFF; DNA: TGTGCCAGCAGCCAAGATCGTCGGGACTTAAAGCAGTTCTTC
D: .; J: TRBJ1-5; V: TRBV6-1; size: .; CDR3: CASSEEPQVYGNQPQHF; DNA: TGTGCCAGCAGTGAAGAACCACAGGTGTATGGCAATCAGCCCCAGCATTTT
D: .; J: TRBJ2-3; V: TRBV7-3; size: few; CDR3: CASSSQGGTDTQYF; DNA: TGTGCCAGCAGCTCCCAGGGCGGAACAGATACGCAGTATTTT
D: .; J: TRBJ1-5; V: TRBV10-3; size: .; CDR3: CAISDPVSGGQPQHF; DNA: TGTGCCATCAGTGACCCCGTCTCGGGGGGTCAGCCCCAGCATTTT
D: .; J: TRBJ1-5; V: TRBV19; size: .; CDR3: CASSILGSGRQPQHF; DNA: TGTGCCAGTAGTATCTTGGGGTCAGGGAGGCAGCCCCAGCATTTT
D: .; J: TRBJ2-7; V: TRBV28; size: .; CDR3: CASSFGGNYEQYF; DNA: TGTGCCAGCAGTTTCGGGGGTAACTACGAGCAGTACTTC
D: .; J: TRBJ1-2; V: TRBV10-2; size: once; CDR3: CASREPIHGYTF; DNA: TGCGCCAGCCGGGAGCCAATTCATGGCTACACCTTC
D: TRBD2; J: TRBJ2-7; V: TRBV5-3; size: .; CDR3: CARSSGTSFEQYF; DNA: TGTGCCAGAAGCTCCGGGACTAGCTTCGAGCAGTACTTC
D: .; J: TRBJ1-3; V: TRBV13; size: .; CDR3: CASSLGAGSSGNTIYF; DNA: TGTGCCAGCAGCTTAGGGGCCGGGAGCTCTGGAAACACCATATATTTT
D: .; J: TRBJ1-1; V: TRBV25-1; size: .; CDR3: CASSEMVPGSGTEAFF; DNA: TGTGCCAGCAGTGAAATGGTTCCTGGCAGCGGAACTGAAGCTTTCTTT
D: .; J: TRBJ1-1; V: TRBV19; size: .; CDR3: CASSIQGTEAFF; DNA: TGTGCCAGTAGTATCCAGGGGACTGAAGCTTTCTTT